The 2 T cell receptor beta chains below all came from one sample that was sequenced in a study of cytomegalovirus exposure and HLA in healthy donors. Primers for the PCR totalled 60 Vbeta and 13 Jbeta. Sequencing was performed with immunoSEQ multiplex PCR; in TCRdb, only in-frame clones are kept and a portion is missing. The repertoire table contains 40,000 to 60,000 clones. The sample consisted of PBMCs. The receptors stem from a man aged 35-49 years in good health and CMV-seropositive.

This sequence joins TRBV7-3 and TRBJ1-1, with a possible D match to TRBD1 (6 bases). V lost 2 bases and J lost 0, with 19 bases in between. CDR1 and CDR2 (germline): SGHTA, FQGTGA. The CDR3 is 18 residues long. This CDR3 reads CASSLVIAGECVNTEAFF. The CDR3 DNA reads TGTGCCAGCAGCTTAGTAATAGCAGGGGAGTGTGTGAACACTGAAGCTTTCTTT.

The rearrangement joins TRBV5-1 to TRBJ2-6; D may be TRBD1 (6 bases). CDR3 length: 14 residues. Trimming took 5 bases from V and 0 from J, leaving 6 bases between them. CDR1 is SGHRS and CDR2 is YFSETQ in the germline V gene. CDR3 amino acids: CASRDSSGANVLTF. The CDR3 region has the DNA TGCGCCAGCAGGGACAGCTCTGGGGCCAACGTCCTGACTTTC.